This paragraph reports one TCR beta chain. The CDR3 spans 15 residues. V lost 6 bases to trimming and J lost 2 bases; unmatched junction nucleotides: 7. Looked up from germline, CDR1 is MNHNS and CDR2 is SASEGT. The data belong to a study of CD8 T cells in Susac syndrome. The authors sequenced TCR beta from blood CD8+ and CD4+ T cells. Stable or active relapsing-remitting multiple sclerosis, untreated and meeting revised McDonald criteria, defined the controls. An amount of RNA that ranged from roughly 0.5 to 1 ug was reverse transcribed with random hexamers. An immunoSEQ multiplex PCR generated amplified TCR beta CDR3 products spanning 54 Vbeta and 13 Jbeta. TCRdb re-derived calls from the immunoSEQ multiplex PCR reads in MiXCR, one entry per CDR3 protein. The profile shows around 230,000 distinct CDR3 sequences, 95% of them singletons.

The receptor was isolated from a human donor with multiple sclerosis. V and J are TRBV6-1 and TRBJ2-1; 7 positions agree with TRBD2. Sequencing was carried out using CD4+ T cells from PBMCs. The CDR3 is CASRGRGSTYNEQFF. DNA for the CDR3: TGTGCCAGCAGAGGGAGGGGCTCGACCTACAATGAGCAGTTCTTC.